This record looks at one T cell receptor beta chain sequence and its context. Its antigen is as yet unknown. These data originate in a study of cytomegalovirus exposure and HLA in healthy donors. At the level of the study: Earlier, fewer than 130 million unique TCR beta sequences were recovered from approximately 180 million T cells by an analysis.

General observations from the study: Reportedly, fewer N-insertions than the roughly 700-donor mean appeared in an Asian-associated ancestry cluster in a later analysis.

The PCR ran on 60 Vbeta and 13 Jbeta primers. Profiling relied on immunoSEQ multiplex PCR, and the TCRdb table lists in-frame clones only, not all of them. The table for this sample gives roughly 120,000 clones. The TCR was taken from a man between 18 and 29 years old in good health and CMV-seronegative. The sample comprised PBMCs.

CDR3 nucleotides: TGTGCCAGCAGTTACGGCAGGGGTGAATCACCCCTCCACTTT. Translated: CASSYGRGESPLHF. This chain connects TRBV6-5 to TRBJ1-6; tentatively, D is TRBD1 (6 bases). CDR3 length: 14 amino acids. Trimming left V 2 bases short and J 10 bases short, with 12 bases between. The germline V gene has CDR1 MNHEY and CDR2 SVGAGI.